A selection of T cell receptor beta chains follows, all from one sample in a study of CD8 T cells in Susac syndrome. TCRdb analysed the immunoSEQ multiplex PCR reads with MiXCR anew, one entry per CDR3 protein. Among some 240,000 distinct CDR3 sequences listed, 90% to 96% were seen once. Sequencing was done on a sample of CD4+ T cells from PBMCs. These receptor sequences come from a human donor with Susac syndrome. Each CDR3 is given with its conserved first and last residue. A D gene is named only where the DNA matches it firmly. The size entry is marked missing in some rows and otherwise reads once, few, many or a size class.

CDR3nt: TGCAGTGCGCTACAAGGGATGAACACTGAAGCTTTCTTT
CDR3aa: CSALQGMNTEAFF
v_gene: TRBV20-1
j_gene: TRBJ1-1
d_gene: .
abundance: once
len: 13

CDR3nt: TGCAGCGGTCGCAGGCCATCCCGGAACACTGAAGCTTTCTTT
CDR3aa: CSGRRPSRNTEAFF
v_gene: TRBV29-1
j_gene: TRBJ1-1
d_gene: .
abundance: .
len: 14

CDR3nt: TGCAGCGTTGAAGGGACAGGGCTGAACACTGAAGCTTTCTTT
CDR3aa: CSVEGTGLNTEAFF
v_gene: TRBV29-1
j_gene: TRBJ1-1
d_gene: TRBD1
abundance: .
len: 14

CDR3nt: TGTGCCATCAGTGACCCGACACAATCTCAAGAGACCCAGTACTTC
CDR3aa: CAISDPTQSQETQYF
v_gene: TRBV10-3
j_gene: TRBJ2-5
d_gene: .
abundance: .
len: 15

CDR3nt: TGTGCCAGCAGCCCATCTTGGGGAGCGGGAGTTGACGAGCAGTTCTTC
CDR3aa: CASSPSWGAGVDEQFF
v_gene: TRBV9
j_gene: TRBJ2-1
d_gene: TRBD2
abundance: .
len: 16

CDR3nt: TGCAGGGCTGATGCCTACAATGAGCAGTTCTTC
CDR3aa: CRADAYNEQFF
v_gene: TRBV20-1
j_gene: TRBJ2-1
d_gene: .
abundance: .
len: 11

CDR3nt: TGTGCCAGCAGCACCAAGCGGGAGGCACGGGAGACCCAGTACTTC
CDR3aa: CASSTKREARETQYF
v_gene: TRBV7-3
j_gene: TRBJ2-5
d_gene: TRBD2
abundance: .
len: 15

CDR3nt: TGTGCCAGTAGTATTCAAACGAACACCGGGGAGCTGTTTTTT
CDR3aa: CASSIQTNTGELFF
v_gene: TRBV19
j_gene: TRBJ2-2
d_gene: .
abundance: .
len: 14

CDR3nt: TGTGCTAGCAGCCCAAGGGCTAGCGGGGCCCCAGGCACCGGGGAGCTGTTTTTT
CDR3aa: CASSPRASGAPGTGELFF
v_gene: TRBV7-7
j_gene: TRBJ2-2
d_gene: TRBD2
abundance: .
len: 18

CDR3nt: TGTGCCAGCAGTGACTTCAGTTTAGGGACAGATACGCAGTATTTT
CDR3aa: CASSDFSLGTDTQYF
v_gene: TRBV6-1
j_gene: TRBJ2-3
d_gene: .
abundance: .
len: 15